The T cell receptor beta chain under discussion was sequenced for a study of OX40 agonist ivuxolimab in advanced cancers. Note on this clone: No antigen is known for it.

This CDR3 contains 15 residues. Germline lookup yields CDR1 SNHLY and CDR2 FYNNEI. Trimming cost V 5 bases and J 3 bases, with 13 bases left between them. Overall study findings and caveats: At 0.1 to 3.0 mg/kg and by week 6, clonal expansion occurred in CD4+ and CD8+ blood T cells.

This table comes from immunoSEQ multiplex PCR, and its TCRdb copy is limited to in-frame clones, with some not included. This table has 91,000 or so clones, just over 85% appearing once. The receptor was derived from an adult with an advanced solid tumor such as melanoma, head and neck, liver or kidney cancer. The chain has TRBV2 and TRBJ1-4; D is uncertain. Specimen: CD4+ or CD8+ T cells sorted from blood, collected in a trial of the OX40 agonist ivuxolimab. The CDR3: CASSRSSGSNEKLFF. The CDR3 DNA reads TGTGCCAGCAGTCGATCGTCAGGTTCTAATGAAAAACTGTTTTTT.